This T cell receptor (beta chain) derives from a study of cytomegalovirus exposure and HLA in healthy donors. Study-wide context: Earlier, 150 million to 200 million T cells were analyzed, and around 100 million unique TCR beta sequences were found among them.

This PCR relied on a set of 60 Vbeta primers and 13 Jbeta primers. In the source study's methods: The count from a later analysis was about 80 million unique TCR beta chains, around 10 million of them shared. TCRdb's copy holds only in-frame clones and misses some; the assay was immunoSEQ multiplex PCR. V and J calls and clone size follow that table, whereas D and trimming were derived from the DNA. The table shows 150,000 to 200,000 clones, with around 62% occurring only once. General study results and limits: Presence/absence comparisons presumed near-even sequencing depth among donors.

This CDR3 comprises 15 residues. Germline V gene data show CDR1 as SGHTA and CDR2 as FQGNSA. Trimming took off 2 bases at V and 2 bases at J, with 13 bases between the two ends. Of note for this clone: The antigen is not known.

Sample: PBMCs. This sequence originates from a man aged 40-49 years in good health and CMV-seronegative. The chain employs TRBV7-2 and TRBJ2-7; possibly TRBD1 for D (6 bases). CDR3 nucleotides: TGTGCCAGCAGCTTATTCGGGGACAAGACCTACGAGCAGTACTTC. Encoded protein: CASSLFGDKTYEQYF.